The clone carrying this T cell receptor (beta chain) showed up just once. The antigen is unknown. These data originate in a study of PD-1 blockade in classical Hodgkin lymphoma. Across the study: With a 2-week interval, patients received intravenous nivolumab at 3 mg/kg. Study conclusions and caveats: By C4D1, diversity of CD4+ TCRs had risen significantly, whereas that of CD8+ TCRs had not. Patients newly diagnosed and complete responders had comparable baseline diversity. Some patients began nivolumab under 1 year after ASCT. These patients were excluded from later analyses.

The assay was immunoSEQ multiplex PCR, and TCRdb's table has in-frame clones only and misses some. This sample has about 19,000 clones, with roughly 77% found just once. Every patient had relapsed following autologous stem cell transplantation, and cohorts differed in brentuximab vedotin exposure. Germline CDR1 reads SGHDN; CDR2 reads FVKESK. With 5 bases removed from V and 4 bases from J, the gap between germline ends came to 6 bases. The CDR3 is made up of 11 amino acids. This TCR was sampled from a human donor with classical Hodgkin lymphoma. Source: peripheral blood mononuclear cells (PBMCs), taken before the second cycle of nivolumab. V and J are TRBV14 and TRBJ2-7; either TRBD1 or TRBD2 may supply D (5 bases each). CDR3 residues: CASSGGYEQYF. CDR3 nucleotide sequence: TGTGCCAGCAGCGGGGGATACGAGCAGTACTTC.